This T cell receptor (beta chain) was sequenced for a study of cytomegalovirus exposure and HLA in healthy donors. Germline V gene data show CDR1 as MNHNS and CDR2 as SASEGT. The V end lost 6 bases, the J end lost 8 bases, and 12 bases lay between the germline ends. The CDR3 consists of 12 residues. PCR employed 60 Vbeta and 13 Jbeta primers. Clones were read by immunoSEQ multiplex PCR, and TCRdb kept only the in-frame ones, dropping some. The table lists 100,000 to 150,000 clones, approximately 81% of them singletons. This sequence joins TRBV6-1 and TRBJ2-3, with D unresolved. Sequenced input: PBMCs. The sequence derives from a male donor in good health and CMV-seronegative. CDR3 DNA: TGTGCCAGCAGCCGATTGACATTTACGCAGTATTTT. This codes for CASSRLTFTQYF.